This passage covers 15 T cell receptor beta chains from one sample sequenced in a study of blood T cell repertoires in COVID-19 (dated by TCRdb to 2020 to 2021). Library method: the immunoSEQ multiplex PCR assay. TCRdb carries this immuneACCESS record with in-frame sequences only. Its versions omit some clonotypes, under half of them owing to an unresolved V gene in the studies checked, with the rest unexplained. In all, the sample holds nearly 70,000 clones, and around 83% of those were seen once. The ten largest clones capture over 7.5% of the sample. Sequencing was done on a sample of peripheral blood. The source of these receptors is a woman older than 75 with acute or convalescent COVID-19.

This chain links TRBV18 with TRBJ2-2, with 10 bases lining up with TRBD2. Looked up from germline, CDR1 is KGHSH and CDR2 is LQKENI. The CDR3 contains 15 residues. V gave up 1 base and J gave up 4 bases; unmatched junction bases: 0. CDR3 loop: CASSPLAGGTGELFF. The DNA of the CDR3 is TGTGCCAGCTCACCACTAGCGGGGGGCACCGGGGAGCTGTTTTTT.

V and J are TRBV7-2 and TRBJ2-7, with 8 bases fitting TRBD1. Germline assignment: CDR1 SGHTA and CDR2 FQGNSA. J lost 7 bases, V lost 4 bases, and 9 bases had no gene match. This CDR3 is built from 14 residues. The DNA for the CDR3 is TGTGCCAGCAGCTCCAGGACAGGGAGTAGAGAGCAGTACTTC. It specifies CASSSRTGSREQYF.

Worth noting for this clone: Other DNA sequences in this specimen translate into the identical CDR3. This chain connects TRBV5-1 to TRBJ1-1, with 7 bases that match TRBD1. The length of the CDR3 is 14 residues. V lost 4 bases to trimming and J lost 2 bases; unmatched junction nucleotides: 5. Germline values: CDR1 SGHRS, CDR2 YFSETQ. CDR3 bases: TGCGCCAGCAGCATCGGGACAGCTAACACTGAAGCTTTCTTT. Protein: CASSIGTANTEAFF.

The rearrangement links TRBV19 to TRBJ2-7; 8 bases line up with TRBD1. CDR3 length: 14 residues. V lost 3 bases to trimming and J lost 3 bases; unmatched junction nucleotides: 4. The V gene's germline CDR1 is LNHDA and CDR2 SQIVND (reference sequence). The chain's CDR3 is CASSIGTGLYEQYF. CDR3 DNA: TGTGCCAGTAGTATTGGGACAGGCCTCTACGAGCAGTACTTC.

This chain uses TRBV28 with TRBJ1-2, with 8 bases aligning to TRBD1. This CDR3 comprises 15 residues. V lost 6 bases, J lost 4 bases, and 10 bases stayed unmatched. CDR1 is MDHEN, CDR2 SYDVKM, per germline. In DNA, the CDR3 is TGTGCCAGCAGAACTCAGGGGGCATCAGGCTATGGCTACACCTTC. It translates to CASRTQGASGYGYTF.

The rearrangement uses TRBV6-5 and TRBJ1-2; 10 nucleotides line up with TRBD1. Trimming took 6 bases from V and 2 from J; bases not matched to a gene: 0. The CDR3 loop spans 13 amino acids. Germline loops: CDR1 MNHEY, CDR2 SVGAGI. Here the CDR3 reads CASRGQGNYGYTF. The CDR3 DNA reads as TGTGCCAGCAGGGGACAGGGGAACTATGGCTACACCTTC.

This clone was picked up many times. The gene calls are TRBV9 and TRBJ1-2; D is perhaps TRBD1 (6 bases). Germline V gives CDR1 SGDLS, CDR2 YYNGEE. This CDR3 is built from 14 residues. The V and J ends lost 0 bases and 8 bases respectively, with 14 bases between them. The CDR3 nucleotides read TGTGCCAGCAGCGTAGATGCAGGGGTAGGGGGCTACACCTTC. It specifies CASSVDAGVGGYTF.

The V and J genes are TRBV6-1 and TRBJ2-2; maybe TRBD2 (7 bases). The germline V and J ends were trimmed by 2 bases and 4 bases, with 17 bases remaining between them. CDR3 length: 17 residues. Looked up from germline, CDR1 is MNHNS and CDR2 is SASEGT. The CDR3 DNA reads as TGTGCCAGCAGTGAATGGGAGGGGGGGCCCGGCACCGGGGAGCTGTTTTTT. It specifies CASSEWEGGPGTGELFF.

The chain carries TRBV27 and TRBJ1-1, with D unclear. The CDR3 contains 14 residues. V lost 3 bases, J lost 1 base, and 9 bases lay in between. Looked up from germline, CDR1 is MNHEY and CDR2 is SMNVEV (reference sequence). As DNA, the CDR3 is TGTGCCAGCAGTTTTAGCAACACGAACACTGAAGCTTTCTTT. Translation: CASSFSNTNTEAFF.

This clone is a singleton in its sample. The chain uses TRBV3-1 (or the pseudogene TRBV3-2) and TRBJ1-4; unclear D gene. There are 20 residues in the CDR3. V shed 1 base and J shed 3 bases, with 24 bases lying between them. CDR1 and CDR2 from the germline V gene are LGHDT and YNNKEL (reference sequence). The CDR3 loop reads CASSQAHQTRKKPPNEKLFF. The CDR3 DNA follows: TGTGCCAGCAGCCAAGCCCACCAAACACGAAAAAAACCTCCTAATGAAAAACTGTTTTTT.

This clone was counted once. V usage is TRBV10-2 and J usage is TRBJ2-3; 7 nucleotides agree with TRBD1. The J segment lost 6 bases and the V segment lost 4 bases, leaving 4 bases of the junction unmatched. There are 13 residues in the CDR3. Germline V gives CDR1 WSHSY, CDR2 SAAADI. The CDR3 nucleotides are TGCGCCAGCAGTGGACAGGGAAGGGATACGCAGTATTTT. It translates to CASSGQGRDTQYF.

The V call is TRBV30, the J call TRBJ2-1; D call uncertain. CDR1 and CDR2 from the germline V gene are GTSNPN and SVGIG (reference sequence). The V gene lost 4 bases and the J gene lost 9 bases, with 13 bases spanning the gap. The CDR3 consists of 12 residues. In DNA, the CDR3 is TGTGCCTGGAATTCCCGTCACGGTGAGCAGTTCTTC. Its protein is CAWNSRHGEQFF.

V is TRBV19 and J is TRBJ2-5, with 9 bases that match TRBD2. The CDR3 runs 14 residues. J lost 2 bases, V lost 9 bases, and 7 bases had no gene match. Germline CDR1 LNHDA, CDR2 SQIVND (reference sequence). CDR3 protein: CASQRGDKQETQYF. The CDR3 DNA follows: TGTGCCAGCCAGCGGGGGGATAAACAAGAGACCCAGTACTTC.

As DNA, the CDR3 is TGTGCCAGCAGCTTAAGTCGACAGGCCCGTGAGGCTTTCTTT. This codes for CASSLSRQAREAFF. This chain joins TRBV7-2 and TRBJ1-1; the D gene is possibly TRBD1 (6 bases). Trimming cost V 2 bases and J 11 bases, with 18 bases left between them. The CDR3 has 14 residues. In germline, CDR1 is SGHTA, CDR2 FQGNSA. Combining the CDR3 with reference TRBV7-2 and TRBJ1-1 gives the whole variable domain GAGVSQSPSNKVTEKGKDVELRCDPISGHTALYWYRQSLGQGLEFLIYFQGNSAPDKSGLPSDRFSAERTGGSVSTLTIQRTQQEDSAVYLCASSLSRQAREAFFGQGTRLTVV.

The chain employs TRBV21-1 and TRBJ1-2. TRBV21-1 constitutes a pseudogene. This CDR3 spans 15 amino acids. The DNA of the CDR3 is TGTGCCAGCAGCAAAGTCCCGGGACTCCCAACAGGCTACACCTTC. As protein: CASSKVPGLPTGYTF.